This record concerns one TCR beta chain sequence. Described time point: baseline, week 1 (first vaccination visit). This sample's treatment: pre-vaccination baseline after standard-of-care therapy. The donor cohort comprised cases of new WHO grade 3 or 4 IDH1-mutant, ATRX-lost astrocytoma. The data derive from a study of a mutant IDH1 vaccine in newly diagnosed glioma. As for the study in general: Earlier care involved radiotherapy, temozolomide, or both, and the majority received both.

Sequencing was performed with immunoSEQ multiplex PCR; in TCRdb, only in-frame clones are kept and a portion is missing. Of about 51,000 clones listed, 70% to 80% were seen once; the top ten hold 1.8%. From germline, CDR1 is MNHEY and CDR2 SVGAGI. CDR3 size: 14 residues. V gave up 3 bases and J gave up 5 bases, with 13 bases separating them. The receptor's source is a woman in her thirties or forties with glioma. Here the sequenced sample was PBMCs, taken from a glioma patient treated with radiotherapy, temozolomide or both. J is TRBJ1-1 and V is TRBV6-5; weak D call: TRBD1 (6 bases). CDR3 bases: TGTGCCAGCAGTTATCAGGGGCAGGGGACTGAAGCTTTCTTT. This codes for CASSYQGQGTEAFF.